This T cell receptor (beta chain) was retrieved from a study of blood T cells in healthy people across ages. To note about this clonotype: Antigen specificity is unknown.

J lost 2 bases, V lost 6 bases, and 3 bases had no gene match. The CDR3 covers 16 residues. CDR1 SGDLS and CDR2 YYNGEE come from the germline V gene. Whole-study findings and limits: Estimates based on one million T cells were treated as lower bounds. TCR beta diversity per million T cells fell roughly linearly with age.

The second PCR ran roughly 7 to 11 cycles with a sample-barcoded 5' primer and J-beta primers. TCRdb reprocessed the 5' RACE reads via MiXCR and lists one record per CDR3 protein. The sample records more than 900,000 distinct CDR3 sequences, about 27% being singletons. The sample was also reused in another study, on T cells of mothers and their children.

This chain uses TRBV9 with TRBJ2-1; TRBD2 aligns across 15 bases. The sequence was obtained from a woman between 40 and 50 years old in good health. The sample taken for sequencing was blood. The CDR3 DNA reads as TGTGCCAGCACAGGACTAGCGGGGGGGCCCTACAATGAGCAGTTCTTC. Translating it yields CASTGLAGGPYNEQFF.